The rows below give T cell receptor beta chains drawn from one sample of a study of shared clonotypes between healthy human individuals. Clones were sequenced by immunoSEQ multiplex PCR, and TCRdb holds only the in-frame ones, with some missing. The table has millions of clones, approximately 95% seen once. Sequencing was done on a sample of naive CD8+ T cells sorted from blood. These receptors were taken from a man aged 18 to 35 in good health. Both conserved end residues are part of each CDR3. The D gene is left open where the match is weak. Some rows have no size entry. The others give once, few or many, or a class for an expanded clone.

D: -
V: TRBV9
size: -
J: TRBJ1-5
DNA: TGTGCCAGTAGTCCGAGCAGCGGCAGTCAGCCCCAGCATTTT
CDR3: CASSPSSGSQPQHF

D: -
V: TRBV6-5
size: -
J: TRBJ2-7
DNA: TGTGCCAGCACTTCGGGGCCCTCCTACGAGCAGTACTTC
CDR3: CASTSGPSYEQYF

D: TRBD1
V: TRBV27
size: -
J: TRBJ2-7
DNA: TGTGCCAGCAGGGTAACAGGGGGACCCTACGAGCAGTACTTC
CDR3: CASRVTGGPYEQYF

D: -
V: TRBV10-2
size: -
J: TRBJ2-1
DNA: TGCGCCAGCAGTGAGTCTGCGGCGGACGGGATGCTCTTC
CDR3: CASSESAADGMLF

D: TRBD2
V: TRBV4-1
size: -
J: TRBJ2-3
DNA: TGCGCCAGCAGCCAAGAGGCTAGCGGGAAGGCAGATACGCAGTATTTT
CDR3: CASSQEASGKADTQYF

D: TRBD2
V: TRBV13
size: -
J: TRBJ2-3
DNA: TGTGCCAGCAGCATCGGGACTAGCGGCTTCACAGATACGCAGTATTTT
CDR3: CASSIGTSGFTDTQYF

D: TRBD2
V: TRBV9
size: -
J: TRBJ2-1
DNA: TGTGCCAGCAGCGTTCTAGCGGGGGGCTTGAATGAGCAGTTCTTC
CDR3: CASSVLAGGLNEQFF

D: TRBD1
V: TRBV19
size: -
J: TRBJ2-7
DNA: TGTGCCACCAGTCCGGGACAGGAGTACGAGCAGTACTTC
CDR3: CATSPGQEYEQYF

D: -
V: TRBV19
size: -
J: TRBJ1-5
DNA: TGTGCCAGTAGTATAGATCTGGGGACCCGGGGCGGCAATCAGCCCCAGCATTTT
CDR3: CASSIDLGTRGGNQPQHF

D: TRBD2
V: TRBV27
size: -
J: TRBJ2-7
DNA: TGTGCCAGCAGCACTAGCGTCACCTACGAGCAGTACTTC
CDR3: CASSTSVTYEQYF

D: TRBD1
V: TRBV11-2
size: -
J: TRBJ1-2
DNA: TGTGCCAGCAGCTTAGAGGCAGGGGGTTATGGCTACACCTTC
CDR3: CASSLEAGGYGYTF

D: -
V: TRBV2
size: -
J: TRBJ2-7
DNA: TGTGCCAGCAGGGACTACTCCTACGAGCAGTACTTC
CDR3: CASRDYSYEQYF

D: TRBD1
V: TRBV27
size: -
J: TRBJ1-1
DNA: TGTGCCAGCAGTTTAGTGGGGACAGGAAACACTGAAGCTTTCTTT
CDR3: CASSLVGTGNTEAFF

D: TRBD1
V: TRBV7-9
size: once
J: TRBJ2-2
DNA: TGTGCCAGCAGCTCTGGGACAGGGGAAGGCGGGGAGCTGTTTTTT
CDR3: CASSSGTGEGGELFF

D: -
V: TRBV2
size: -
J: TRBJ1-6
DNA: TGTGCCAGCAGTGAAAGCGGCACGAGCTCCTATAATTCACCCCTCCACTTT
CDR3: CASSESGTSSYNSPLHF

D: TRBD1
V: TRBV10-3
size: -
J: TRBJ1-2
DNA: TGTGCCATCAGTGAGTCAGAAGGGGGCGATGGCTACACCTTC
CDR3: CAISESEGGDGYTF

D: TRBD2
V: TRBV9
size: -
J: TRBJ2-5
DNA: TGTGCCAGCAGCGCTAGCGGGGGGGCCCTGGAGACCCAGTACTTC
CDR3: CASSASGGALETQYF

D: -
V: TRBV5-4
size: -
J: TRBJ2-5
DNA: TGTGCCAGCAGCTTTCGTGGGCAAGAGACCCAGTACTTC
CDR3: CASSFRGQETQYF

D: -
V: TRBV7-2
size: -
J: TRBJ2-6
DNA: TGTGCCAGCAGCTTAAGGGACTCTGGGGCCAACGTCCTGACTTTC
CDR3: CASSLRDSGANVLTF

D: TRBD1
V: TRBV25-1
size: -
J: TRBJ1-2
DNA: TGTGCCAGCAGCCTGACAGGGACTGGCGCTGGCTACACCTTC
CDR3: CASSLTGTGAGYTF

D: -
V: TRBV4-3
size: -
J: TRBJ2-1
DNA: TGCGCCAGCAGCCAAGAGGCCCGACTTTACAATGAGCAGTTCTTC
CDR3: CASSQEARLYNEQFF

D: -
V: TRBV6-5
size: -
J: TRBJ2-3
DNA: TGTGCCAGCAGTTACAATGGGGGAGTCGGCACAGATACGCAGTATTTT
CDR3: CASSYNGGVGTDTQYF

D: -
V: TRBV2
size: once
J: TRBJ2-1
DNA: TGTGCCAGCAGTGACAAGGTAGGGAGTGAGCAGTTCTTC
CDR3: CASSDKVGSEQFF

D: -
V: TRBV15
size: -
J: TRBJ1-5
DNA: TGTGCCACCAGCAGAAACACCTACAGGGCTCACCAGCCCCAGCATTTT
CDR3: CATSRNTYRAHQPQHF

D: TRBD1
V: TRBV5-6
size: -
J: TRBJ2-1
DNA: TGTGCCAGCAGTTATGACAGGGGAGAATCCTACAATGAGCAGTTCTTC
CDR3: CASSYDRGESYNEQFF

D: -
V: TRBV7-8
size: -
J: TRBJ1-2
DNA: TGTGCCAGCAGCTCCATGAACCCAGGGGTCTATGGCTACACCTTC
CDR3: CASSSMNPGVYGYTF

D: -
V: TRBV18
size: -
J: TRBJ2-6
DNA: TGTGCCAGCTCCTCCCCACCCTCTGGGGCCAACGTCCTGACTTTC
CDR3: CASSSPPSGANVLTF

D: TRBD1
V: TRBV4-1
size: -
J: TRBJ2-7
DNA: TGCGCCAGCAGCCCCCGGGACAGCCTACTAAAACCCTACGAGCAGTACTTC
CDR3: CASSPRDSLLKPYEQYF

D: TRBD1
V: TRBV7-9
size: once
J: TRBJ2-3
DNA: TGTGCCAGCAGCGCCGGACAGGGGCTAGATACGCAGTATTTT
CDR3: CASSAGQGLDTQYF

D: TRBD2
V: TRBV4-2
size: -
J: TRBJ2-3
DNA: TGTGCCAGCAGCCAAGTGAAGAGCGGGGGACCCACAGATACGCAGTATTTT
CDR3: CASSQVKSGGPTDTQYF

D: -
V: TRBV5-1
size: -
J: TRBJ2-7
DNA: TGCGCCAGCACCCAACGAGAAAGGCCAGGACTGCTTACTTCCTACGAGCAGTACTTC
CDR3: CASTQRERPGLLTSYEQYF

D: -
V: TRBV19
size: -
J: TRBJ2-7
DNA: TGTGCCAGTAGTATGGGGGAAGACTCCTACGAGCAGTACTTC
CDR3: CASSMGEDSYEQYF

D: -
V: TRBV6-4
size: -
J: TRBJ2-7
DNA: TGTGCCAGCAGTGACTCGGCGGGCTACGAGCAGTACTTC
CDR3: CASSDSAGYEQYF

D: -
V: TRBV13
size: -
J: TRBJ2-7
DNA: TGTGCCAGCAGCTCGGAAAGCACCTACGAGCAGTACTTC
CDR3: CASSSESTYEQYF

D: -
V: TRBV4-1
size: -
J: TRBJ1-2
DNA: TGCGCCAGCAGCCAACGATCATTCCCGTATGGCTACACCTTC
CDR3: CASSQRSFPYGYTF

D: TRBD1
V: TRBV29-1
size: -
J: TRBJ2-1
DNA: TGCAGCGTTGACTCCGGACAGGTATACTACAATGAGCAGTTCTTC
CDR3: CSVDSGQVYYNEQFF

D: -
V: TRBV4-2
size: -
J: TRBJ1-2
DNA: TGTGCCAGCAGCCAAGGTTATGGCTACACCTTC
CDR3: CASSQGYGYTF

D: -
V: TRBV2
size: -
J: TRBJ2-1
DNA: TGTGCCAGCAGTGAAATAAGCTCCTACAATGAGCAGTTCTTC
CDR3: CASSEISSYNEQFF

D: -
V: TRBV7-9
size: -
J: TRBJ2-6
DNA: TGTGCCAGCACCACGGGGGACAGACTCAAACACTCTGGGGCCAACGTCCTGACTTTC
CDR3: CASTTGDRLKHSGANVLTF

D: -
V: TRBV21-1
size: -
J: TRBJ1-2
DNA: TGTGCCAGCCTCTCCCGACAGACGAACTTCTATGGCTACACCTTC
CDR3: CASLSRQTNFYGYTF

D: -
V: TRBV10-3
size: -
J: TRBJ2-7
DNA: TGTGCCATCAGTGAGAGGCTGGAGGGGGTAACCTACGAGCAGTACTTC
CDR3: CAISERLEGVTYEQYF

D: -
V: TRBV7-9
size: -
J: TRBJ1-2
DNA: TGTGCCAGCAGCGTAGAGCACGGAGTCGGCTATGGCTACACCTTC
CDR3: CASSVEHGVGYGYTF

D: -
V: TRBV11-2
size: -
J: TRBJ1-5
DNA: TGTGCCAGCAGCTTTGAGGGGAGCCCCCAGCATTTT
CDR3: CASSFEGSPQHF

D: -
V: TRBV2
size: -
J: TRBJ2-1
DNA: TGTGCCAGCAGTTACCTTCGGACAAATGAGCAGTTCTTC
CDR3: CASSYLRTNEQFF

D: -
V: TRBV29-1
size: -
J: TRBJ1-2
DNA: TGCAGCGTTGGCCTTTCGGGGGAGGGCTATGGCTACACCTTC
CDR3: CSVGLSGEGYGYTF

D: -
V: TRBV10-1
size: -
J: TRBJ2-2
DNA: TGCGCCAGCAGACACCCAAACACCGGGGAGCTGTTTTTT
CDR3: CASRHPNTGELFF

D: TRBD2
V: TRBV30
size: -
J: TRBJ2-1
DNA: TGTGCCTGGACTAGCGGGACTGTTTACTCCTACAATGAGCAGTTCTTC
CDR3: CAWTSGTVYSYNEQFF

D: -
V: TRBV6-4
size: -
J: TRBJ1-1
DNA: TGTGCCAGCAGTGAGACAGGGAACACTGAAGCTTTCTTT
CDR3: CASSETGNTEAFF

D: -
V: TRBV15
size: -
J: TRBJ2-7
DNA: TGTGCCACCGCGGGACAGACTACCTACGAGCAGTACTTC
CDR3: CATAGQTTYEQYF

D: TRBD2
V: TRBV5-4
size: -
J: TRBJ2-3
DNA: TGTGCCAGCAGGCTAGCGGGGGGCGCAACAGATACGCAGTATTTT
CDR3: CASRLAGGATDTQYF

D: -
V: TRBV30
size: once
J: TRBJ1-2
DNA: TGTGCCTGGAGTAAGTTGGACAGTAACTATGGCTACACCTTC
CDR3: CAWSKLDSNYGYTF

D: -
V: TRBV19
size: -
J: TRBJ2-6
DNA: TGTGCCAGTAGTATAGTGGAGGGGGGCACCAACGTCCTGACTTTC
CDR3: CASSIVEGGTNVLTF

D: -
V: TRBV5-6
size: -
J: TRBJ2-2
DNA: TGTGCCAGCAGCTTTTCAGTCGTGGCCGGGGAGCTGTTTTTT
CDR3: CASSFSVVAGELFF

D: -
V: TRBV11-2
size: -
J: TRBJ1-1
DNA: TGTGCCAGCAGCAGAGGAGGGTACACTGAAGCTTTCTTT
CDR3: CASSRGGYTEAFF